This T cell receptor beta chain derives from a study of T cell changes during pregnancy in multiple sclerosis (dated by TCRdb to about 2019). At the level of the whole study: The study examined how the T cell repertoire changed over the course of pregnancy in women with multiple sclerosis.

Library creation used the immunoSEQ multiplex PCR assay. TCRdb's version of the immuneACCESS table is confined to in-frame rearrangements and falls short of the full clone set. An unresolved V gene accounts for under half of the shortfall where checked; the remainder is of unknown origin. For this sample there are tens of thousands of clones; about 94% appear just once. The ten largest clonotypes hold 2.6% of the sample. Concerning this clone itself: The clone's antigen remains unknown. Qualities for individual bases were not recorded, and no much larger clone is one base off.

V and J lose 7 bases and 5 bases, and a span of 20 bases separates them. CDR1 and CDR2 are read off the germline V gene as MDHEN and SYDVKM. Including the terminal cysteine and phenylalanine, the CDR3 comprises 15 residues. Just CDR3 DNA is preserved here, 45 bases in frame from base 1. The source is a female donor with multiple sclerosis, enrolled in a pregnancy study. This sample comprised CD8+ T cells from peripheral blood mononuclear cells, obtained in the third trimester of pregnancy. The chain uses TRBV28 and TRBJ1-2, and perhaps TRBD1 as D gene, on 5 matching bases. The CDR3 amino acid sequence is: CASTLPGGTVYGYTF. The DNA sequence reads TGTGCCAGCACACTACCGGGAGGGACGGTGTATGGCTACACCTTC.